What follows are 23 T cell receptor beta chains derived from one specimen sequenced in a study of blood T cell repertoires in COVID-19. The assay was immunoSEQ multiplex PCR, and TCRdb's table has in-frame clones only and misses some. The sample holds 380,000 or so clones, roughly 86% seen once. Material for sequencing was PBMCs or T cells enriched from blood (not recorded which). These receptors all come from a man aged 30-40 years who had recovered from COVID-19.

The rearrangement joins TRBV6-5 to TRBJ1-3, with D maybe TRBD1 (5 bases). Germline values: CDR1 MNHEY, CDR2 SVGAGI. V was shortened by 5 bases and J by 0 bases, with 11 bases between the two germline ends. This CDR3 is 15 amino acids long. Written as DNA, the CDR3 is TGTGCCAGCAGTCGAACAGGAAACTCTGGAAACACCATATATTTT. This sequence encodes CASSRTGNSGNTIYF.

This chain uses TRBV7-2 with TRBJ1-5; D is possibly TRBD1 (5 bases). The V gene lost 6 bases and the J gene lost 4 bases, with 16 bases spanning the gap. CDR3 length: 15 residues. Germline V gene sequence: CDR1 SGHTA, CDR2 FQGNSA. The CDR3 loop is CASRHQGYPNQPQHF. CDR3 bases: TGTGCCAGCAGGCACCAGGGATACCCGAATCAGCCCCAGCATTTT. Combining the CDR3 with reference TRBV7-2 and TRBJ1-5 gives the whole variable domain GAGVSQSPSNKVTEKGKDVELRCDPISGHTALYWYRQSLGQGLEFLIYFQGNSAPDKSGLPSDRFSAERTGGSVSTLTIQRTQQEDSAVYLCASRHQGYPNQPQHFGDGTRLSIL.

This clone has just one count. The chain combines TRBV2 with TRBJ2-7; TRBD1 agrees at 7 bases. Germline CDR1 and CDR2: SNHLY and FYNNEI. The ends lost 4 bases at V and 6 bases at J; junction bases unmatched: 6. This CDR3 has 13 residues. Here the CDR3 reads CASSGQGISEQYF. Written as DNA, the CDR3 is TGTGCCAGCAGTGGACAGGGTATTAGCGAGCAGTACTTC.

The V gene is TRBV6-5, the J gene TRBJ1-1, with D possibly TRBD1 on 6 matching bases. The CDR3 has 13 amino acids. Germline CDR1 MNHEY, CDR2 SVGAGI. V lost 2 bases and J 8 bases, leaving 12 bases between the germline ends. This CDR3 reads CASSYTVDREAFF. The CDR3 DNA sequence: TGTGCCAGCAGTTACACTGTCGACAGGGAAGCTTTCTTT.

Remarks on this clone: Other nucleotide sequences from this sample produce the same CDR3. The rearrangement joins TRBV12-5 to TRBJ1-1; D call uncertain. The CDR3 extends over 13 amino acids. Germline CDR1 and CDR2: LGHNT and FRNRAP. Trimming cost V 2 bases and J 0 bases, with 4 bases left between them. CDR3 loop: CASGLSMNTEAFF. The CDR3 region has the DNA TGTGCTAGTGGTTTGAGCATGAACACTGAAGCTTTCTTT.

This clone was counted a single time. The chain joins TRBV19 to TRBJ1-2, with a possible D match to TRBD1 (5 bases). CDR3 length equals 12 residues. CDR1 is LNHDA, CDR2 SQIVND, per germline (reference sequence). V was pared by 7 bases and J by 8 bases, with 14 bases between. The CDR3 protein is CASMGLNWGYTF. Written as DNA, the CDR3 is TGTGCCAGTATGGGACTGAACTGGGGCTACACCTTC.

The V and J genes are TRBV2 and TRBJ1-2; D call uncertain. CDR3 length equals 12 residues. V was clipped by 8 bases and J by 10 bases, with 17 bases between them. From germline, CDR1 is SNHLY and CDR2 FYNNEI. The DNA of the CDR3 is TGTGCCAGCCACATGCAATTGTCGTACTACACCTTC. Translating it yields CASHMQLSYYTF.

This clone was recorded only once. The chain employs TRBV6-1 and TRBJ1-4; D call uncertain. The ends were cut back, 3 bases at V and 6 bases at J, with 8 bases in the middle. Germline lookup yields CDR1 MNHNS and CDR2 SASEGT. CDR3 length: 13 residues. As DNA, the CDR3 is TGTGCCAGCAGTGACCGGGGTGATGAAAAACTGTTTTTT. It translates to CASSDRGDEKLFF.

The V gene is TRBV6-2 or TRBV6-3, the J gene TRBJ2-2, with 8 bases lining up with TRBD2. The CDR3 loop spans 17 amino acids. V shed 2 bases, J shed 5 bases, and the junction held 10 bases outside the gene matches. Germline values: CDR1 MNHEY, CDR2 SVGEGT. The CDR3 sequence: CASSYPSGGGNTGELFF. CDR3 nucleotides: TGTGCCAGCAGTTACCCGTCCGGGGGGGGTAATACCGGGGAGCTGTTTTTT.

This chain links TRBV30 with TRBJ2-1; D is unresolved. Trimming took off 3 bases at V and 8 bases at J, with 17 bases between the two ends. This CDR3 has 14 residues. The V gene's germline CDR1 is GTSNPN and CDR2 SVGIG (reference sequence). The CDR3 region is CAWREPLRSYEQFF. The CDR3 DNA reads as TGTGCCTGGAGGGAGCCGCTCCGTAGCTATGAGCAGTTCTTC.

The chain links TRBV5-1 to TRBJ1-4, with unresolved D. The CDR3 is 19 amino acids. CDR1 and CDR2 (germline): SGHRS, YFSETQ. The ends were cut back, 1 base at V and 0 bases at J, with 19 bases in the middle. CDR3: CASSLIGLSPRATNEKLFF. Here the CDR3 DNA reads TGCGCCAGCAGCTTGATTGGTCTTTCACCCCGCGCAACTAATGAAAAACTGTTTTTT.

The rearrangement uses TRBV7-9 and TRBJ1-4; no clear D gene. Between the trimmed V and J ends, which lost 3 bases and 5 bases, there was a span of 13 bases. The CDR3 sequence is 15 residues long. Per the germline V gene, CDR1 is SEHNR and CDR2 is FQNEAQ (reference sequence). For the CDR3, the DNA is TGTGCCAGCAGCTTCGGGAGGGTCGGGAATGAAAAACTGTTTTTT. Translation: CASSFGRVGNEKLFF.

The V call is TRBV5-1, the J call TRBJ1-1; 9 bases fit TRBD1. The CDR3 consists of 15 residues. V shed 6 bases and J 1 base; nucleotides not matched to a gene: 7. CDR1 and CDR2 from the germline V gene are SGHRS and YFSETQ. The CDR3 sequence: CASTTQGAWNTEAFF. In nucleotides, the CDR3 is TGCGCCAGCACCACACAGGGGGCTTGGAACACTGAAGCTTTCTTT.

The rearrangement uses TRBV5-8 and TRBJ2-7; 10 nucleotides agree with TRBD2. V shed 4 bases, J shed 4 bases, and the junction held 11 bases outside the gene matches. Germline lookup yields CDR1 SGHTS and CDR2 YDEGEE. This CDR3 comprises 16 residues. The CDR3 is CASSPRGWTSGYEQYF. In nucleotides, the CDR3 is TGTGCCAGCAGCCCCCGTGGTTGGACTAGCGGTTACGAGCAGTACTTC.

V is TRBV5-5 and J is TRBJ1-2; 12 positions match TRBD1. J gave up 6 bases and V 5 bases, and 8 bases lay outside the gene matches. Germline V gene sequence: CDR1 SGHKS, CDR2 YYEKEE (reference sequence). The CDR3 has 15 residues. This chain's CDR3 is CASRPGQGAWDGYTF. For the CDR3, the DNA is TGTGCCAGCAGGCCGGGACAGGGGGCGTGGGATGGCTACACCTTC. The complete variable domain, with remaining parts taken from reference TRBV5-5 and TRBJ1-2, reads DAGVTQSPTHLIKTRGQQVTLRCSPISGHKSVSWYQQVLGQGPQFIFQYYEKEERGRGNFPDRFSARQFPNYSSELNVNALLLGDSALYLCASRPGQGAWDGYTFGSGTRLTVV.

The J gene is TRBJ2-7, the V gene TRBV7-9, with 7 bases lining up with TRBD1. Germline V gene data show CDR1 as SEHNR and CDR2 as FQNEAQ (reference sequence). The CDR3 consists of 16 residues. J was trimmed by 1 base and V by 1 base; bases with no gene match: 7. The CDR3 region is CASSLGPGQNSYEQYF. The DNA of the CDR3 is TGTGCCAGCAGCTTAGGTCCGGGACAGAATTCCTACGAGCAGTACTTC.

This clone appeared a few times. J is TRBJ2-2 and V is TRBV19, with D perhaps matching TRBD1 (6 bases). V was cut by 5 bases and J by 3 bases, with 13 bases left in between. The CDR3 has 15 residues. The germline CDR1 and CDR2 sequences are LNHDA and SQIVND (reference sequence). The CDR3 DNA is TGTGCCAGTAGTCCCCAGGGGCGAGACACCGGGGAGCTGTTTTTT. It encodes CASSPQGRDTGELFF.

This chain connects TRBV6-5 to TRBJ1-1; D remains unclear. CDR1 is MNHEY, CDR2 SVGAGI, per germline. Trimming pared 8 bases from V and 1 base from J, leaving 11 bases between. CDR3 length equals 13 residues. CDR3 nucleotides: TGTGCCAGCCAGGACGGGAGGAACACTGAAGCTTTCTTT. The encoded protein is CASQDGRNTEAFF.

The chain carries TRBV25-1 and TRBJ1-2, with a weak D call TRBD1 (6 bases). V was cut by 6 bases and J by 4 bases, with 15 bases left in between. The CDR3 is 14 residues long. Germline V gene data show CDR1 as MGHDK and CDR2 as SYGVNS. The CDR3 loop reads CASSPDRFFYGYTF. In nucleotides, the CDR3 is TGTGCCAGCAGCCCCGACAGGTTTTTCTATGGCTACACCTTC.

The CDR3 here is CASSLQGRGQPQHF. CDR3 coding DNA: TGTGCCAGCAGCCTACAGGGTCGGGGTCAGCCCCAGCATTTT. This rearrangement joins TRBV2 to TRBJ1-5; D might be TRBD1 (6 bases). Germline CDR1 is SNHLY and CDR2 is FYNNEI. The CDR3 runs to 14 residues. V lost 6 bases to trimming and J lost 6 bases, with 15 bases between them.

The chain links TRBV6-5 to TRBJ2-3, with 7 bases identical to TRBD2. This CDR3 is 12 amino acids long. Germline CDR1 reads MNHEY; CDR2 reads SVGAGI. Trimming at V came to 6 bases and at J to 10 bases, leaving 7 bases not matched to a gene. CDR3 protein: CASSSTSEPQYF. CDR3 nucleotide sequence: TGTGCCAGCAGCTCCACTAGCGAGCCGCAGTATTTT.

V and J are TRBV6-5 and TRBJ2-7, with D uncertain. Germline V gene sequence: CDR1 MNHEY, CDR2 SVGAGI. V was trimmed by 6 bases and J by 0 bases, leaving 12 bases between them. The CDR3 extends over 14 amino acids. The CDR3 sequence is CASRGAGISYEQYF. In DNA, the CDR3 is TGTGCCAGCAGAGGTGCAGGCATCTCCTACGAGCAGTACTTC.

The genes are TRBV6-1 and TRBJ1-2, with D unclear. The CDR3 extends over 14 amino acids. CDR1 and CDR2 from the germline V gene are MNHNS and SASEGT. The V end lost 1 base, the J end lost 0 bases, and 6 bases lay between the germline ends. The CDR3 sequence is CASSEVTANYGYTF. In DNA form, the CDR3 reads TGTGCCAGCAGTGAAGTCACGGCTAACTATGGCTACACCTTC.